This T cell receptor beta chain appears in the sequencing data of a study of shared clonotypes between healthy human individuals. General study findings and limits: Against clonotypes common to all four donors, non-shared ones had lower generation probabilities. Among several donors, around 5% of naive CD4 clonotypes were found in common.

Within Nashville, Tennessee resided all donors, each a Caucasian adult. A note on this clone: Its target is unknown.

About 33,000 T cell genomes (around 200 ng DNA) went into each sorted-subset replicate. The method was immunoSEQ multiplex PCR; TCRdb's version includes in-frame clones alone and lacks a portion of them. The repertoire has more than 1,200,000 clones, 98% of them found once; the top ten carry around 0.33%. The receptor comes from a man younger than 40 in good health. Input material: naive CD4+ T cells sorted from blood. Subset given: CD45RA+ positively selected.

The CDR3 region is CAIRKDLMNEQFF. Written as DNA, the CDR3 is TGTGCCATCCGGAAGGACCTTATGAATGAGCAGTTCTTC. The rearrangement links TRBV10-3 to TRBJ2-1; no firm D call. CDR1 and CDR2 from the germline V gene are ENHRY and SYGVKD. The CDR3 covers 13 residues. V lost 8 bases to trimming and J lost 7 bases, with 15 bases between them.